Following are 22 T cell receptor beta chains from one sample sequenced in a study of shared clonotypes between healthy human individuals. Assay: immunoSEQ multiplex PCR; the TCRdb copy retains only in-frame clones and omits some. The sample records about 2.4 million clones, approximately 94% being singletons. The sample consisted of naive CD4+ T cells from PBMCs. This sample's subset: CD45RA+ positively selected. These receptor sequences come from a man between 18 and 29 years old in good health. Some clones in this sample may be carry-over from other donors' samples.

The gene calls are TRBV28 and TRBJ2-3, with TRBD2 identical over 10 bases. CDR3 size: 16 residues. Germline V gene lookup returns CDR1 MDHEN and CDR2 SYDVKM. Trimming removed 7 bases from V and 2 bases from J; junction bases left unmatched: 9. The CDR3 sequence is CASTGGGLAFTDTQYF. The CDR3 DNA is TGTGCCAGCACTGGGGGGGGACTAGCGTTCACAGATACGCAGTATTTT. The full variable domain, in which reference TRBV28 and TRBJ2-3 provide the parts outside the CDR3, is DVKVTQSSRYLVKRTGEKVFLECVQDMDHENMFWYRQDPGLGLRLIYFSYDVKMKEKGDIPEGYSVSREKKERFSLILESASTNQTSMYLCASTGGGLAFTDTQYFGPGTRLTVL.

The rearrangement joins TRBV18 to TRBJ2-2; the D gene is possibly TRBD1 (5 bases). The CDR3 has 16 amino acids. Germline V gene data show CDR1 as KGHSH and CDR2 as LQKENI. V dropped 0 bases and J dropped 1 base, with 9 bases sitting between them. The CDR3 is CASSPPYQGNTGELFF. CDR3 sequence (DNA): TGTGCCAGCTCACCACCTTACCAGGGGAACACCGGGGAGCTGTTTTTT. The full variable domain, rest sourced from reference TRBV18 and TRBJ2-2, is NAGVMQNPRHLVRRRGQEARLRCSPMKGHSHVYWYRQLPEEGLKFMVYLQKENIIDESGMPKERFSAEFPKEGPSILRIQQVVRGDSAAYFCASSPPYQGNTGELFFGEGSRLTVL.

This clone came up once. The J gene is TRBJ1-2, the V gene TRBV9; 7 bases map to TRBD1. This CDR3 is built from 17 residues. Germline values: CDR1 SGDLS, CDR2 YYNGEE. The junction had 10 bases not matched to a gene; V was cut back by 2 bases and J by 0 bases. The CDR3 DNA is TGTGCCAGCAGCGTCCTATCGGACAGGTTTACTAACTATGGCTACACCTTC. This codes for CASSVLSDRFTNYGYTF.

The V call is TRBV15, the J call TRBJ1-4; no clear D gene. The CDR3 covers 13 residues. Germline CDR1 LNHNV, CDR2 YYDKDF (reference sequence). The V and J ends lost 7 bases and 4 bases respectively, with 10 bases between them. CDR3 sequence (DNA): TGTGCCACCAAGTCACGGGTTAATGAAAAACTGTTTTTT. Its translation: CATKSRVNEKLFF.

This clone was seen just once. V is TRBV9 and J is TRBJ1-1; 8 bases fit TRBD1. CDR3 length: 15 amino acids. Germline values: CDR1 SGDLS, CDR2 YYNGEE. Germline trimming cut 0 bases from V and 8 bases from J; bases unmatched to any gene: 9. CDR3 in amino acids: CASSVDQGALEEAFF. DNA of the CDR3: TGTGCCAGCAGCGTAGATCAGGGGGCGCTGGAGGAAGCTTTCTTT. The full variable domain, with the rest looked up from reference TRBV9 and TRBJ1-1, is DSGVTQTPKHLITATGQRVTLRCSPRSGDLSVYWYQQSLDQGLQFLIQYYNGEERAKGNILERFSAQQFPDLHSELNLSSLELGDSALYFCASSVDQGALEEAFFGQGTRLTVV.

The chain employs TRBV7-2 and TRBJ1-5; no clear D. CDR1 is SGHTA, CDR2 FQGNSA, per germline. V gave up 6 bases and J gave up 4 bases, with 10 bases separating them. This CDR3 comprises 13 residues. CDR3 sequence: CASSPDVNQPQHF. Written as DNA, the CDR3 is TGTGCCAGCAGTCCGGACGTGAATCAGCCCCAGCATTTT.

V is TRBV7-9 and J is TRBJ1-1; the D gene is possibly TRBD1 (5 bases). This CDR3 is built from 17 residues. The V gene's germline CDR1 is SEHNR and CDR2 FQNEAQ (reference sequence). With 2 bases removed from V and 2 bases from J, the gap between germline ends came to 18 bases. The CDR3 nucleotides read TGTGCCAGCAGCTTACCATCTACCCGGGGCCGAAACACTGAAGCTTTCTTT. Amino acids: CASSLPSTRGRNTEAFF.

The genes are TRBV5-1 and TRBJ2-3, with a tentative D call TRBD2 (5 bases). The CDR3 sequence is 15 residues long. Trimming took 0 bases from V and 4 from J, leaving 12 bases between them. Germline V gives CDR1 SGHRS, CDR2 YFSETQ. The CDR3 DNA is TGCGCCAGCAGCTTGGGGGAGATTAACCCAGATACGCAGTATTTT. Protein product: CASSLGEINPDTQYF. The entire variable domain, with the rest obtained from reference TRBV5-1 and TRBJ2-3, is as follows: KAGVTQTPRYLIKTRGQQVTLSCSPISGHRSVSWYQQTPGQGLQFLFEYFSETQRNKGNFPGRFSGRQFSNSRSEMNVSTLELGDSALYLCASSLGEINPDTQYFGPGTRLTVL.

The chain recombines TRBV7-9 with TRBJ2-1, with D unresolved. The V gene lost 2 bases and the J gene lost 3 bases, with 14 bases spanning the gap. The CDR3 runs to 16 residues. Germline V gives CDR1 SEHNR, CDR2 FQNEAQ (reference sequence). In DNA, the CDR3 is TGTGCCAGCAGCTTATTTACGTGGGCAGTCTACAATGAGCAGTTCTTC. Translation gives CASSLFTWAVYNEQFF.

The V gene is TRBV18, the J gene TRBJ1-1, with D perhaps TRBD1 (5 bases). The CDR3 is 17 residues long. CDR1 is KGHSH, CDR2 LQKENI, per germline. V was trimmed by 3 bases and J by 3 bases, leaving 20 bases between them. The CDR3 sequence is CASSPKAGGVWDTEAFF. The DNA of the CDR3 is TGTGCCAGCTCACCGAAGGCGGGAGGGGTCTGGGACACTGAAGCTTTCTTT.

This clone was recorded only once. The V and J genes are TRBV7-3 and TRBJ2-2, with 8 nucleotides matching TRBD1. CDR1 SGHTA and CDR2 FQGTGA come from the germline V gene. V lost 3 bases and J lost 11; bases outside the gene matches: 8. This CDR3 has 14 residues. CDR3 bases: TGTGCCAGCAGCTTGAACACCGACAGGGGTGAGCTGTTTTTT. As protein: CASSLNTDRGELFF.

As to this clone: Other nucleotide sequences from this sample produce the same CDR3. This rearrangement joins TRBV30 to TRBJ2-7; no clear D gene. This CDR3 spans 12 amino acids. The V gene lost 0 bases and the J gene lost 2 bases, with 5 bases spanning the gap. Germline CDR1 GTSNPN, CDR2 SVGIG (reference sequence). This chain's CDR3 is CAWSVGAYEQYF. The CDR3 DNA follows: TGTGCCTGGAGTGTAGGAGCCTACGAGCAGTACTTC.

The chain combines TRBV5-1 with TRBJ1-4; D is perhaps TRBD1 (6 bases). From germline, CDR1 is SGHRS and CDR2 YFSETQ. This CDR3 comprises 15 residues. The V end lost 0 bases, the J end lost 8 bases, and 14 bases lay between the germline ends. The DNA for the CDR3 is TGCGCCAGCAGCTTGGCGGGGGCGGGAGGAGAAAAACTGTTTTTT. Translated: CASSLAGAGGEKLFF.

CDR3 sequence: CASSLEPTNTGELFF. The CDR3 coding sequence is TGCGCCAGCAGCTTGGAGCCTACGAACACCGGGGAGCTGTTTTTT. The chain employs TRBV5-1 and TRBJ2-2; D not resolved. Germline V gene data show CDR1 as SGHRS and CDR2 as YFSETQ. CDR3 length equals 15 residues. The V end lost 0 bases, the J end lost 0 bases, and 6 bases lay between the germline ends.

The CDR3 region has the DNA TGCGCCAGCAGCTTGGTCCCGGAGATGAACACTGAAGCTTTCTTT. This sequence encodes CASSLVPEMNTEAFF. V and J are TRBV5-1 and TRBJ1-1; D uncertain. Trimming took off 0 bases at V and 0 bases at J, with 9 bases between the two ends. This CDR3 comprises 15 residues. CDR1 is SGHRS and CDR2 is YFSETQ in the germline V gene.

For this clone: Other DNA sequences in this sample translate to the same CDR3. The rearrangement links TRBV2 to TRBJ1-1; D unclear. This CDR3 is 13 amino acids long. Germline V gives CDR1 SNHLY, CDR2 FYNNEI. V was shortened by 4 bases and J by 0 bases, with 6 bases between the two germline ends. CDR3 region: CASSVDMNTEAFF. The CDR3 coding sequence is TGTGCCAGCAGTGTGGATATGAACACTGAAGCTTTCTTT.

V gene TRBV30 combines with J gene TRBJ2-1, with a possible D match to TRBD2 (11 bases). The CDR3 contains 21 residues. Trimming shortened V by 4 bases and J by 6 bases, and 37 bases separated the two germline ends. Germline CDR1 and CDR2: GTSNPN and SVGIG (reference sequence). CDR3 region: CAWNGGDRGIRLAGTINEQFF. In DNA form, the CDR3 reads TGTGCCTGGAATGGAGGGGACAGGGGAATTCGACTAGCGGGGACTATCAATGAGCAGTTCTTC.

To note about this clone: Other DNA sequences in this sample translate to the same CDR3. The chain couples TRBV9 to TRBJ2-1; either TRBD1 or TRBD2 may supply D (6 bases each). Trimming took 2 bases from V and 7 from J, leaving 16 bases between them. This CDR3 is built from 15 residues. Germline assignment: CDR1 SGDLS and CDR2 YYNGEE. The DNA of the CDR3 is TGTGCCAGCAGCGTCGCCGGGGGCCCGGGAAATGAGCAGTTCTTC. Residues: CASSVAGGPGNEQFF.

The genes are TRBV15 and TRBJ2-3, with D unresolved. Germline CDR1 LNHNV, CDR2 YYDKDF (reference sequence). This CDR3 has 13 residues. The germline V and J ends were trimmed by 8 bases and 6 bases, with 15 bases remaining between them. CDR3 amino acids: CATGPRTSDTQYF. The DNA of the CDR3 is TGTGCCACCGGGCCTAGAACATCGGATACGCAGTATTTT.

The chain recombines TRBV19 with TRBJ2-5; D tentatively fits TRBD1 or TRBD2 (6 bases each). In germline, CDR1 is LNHDA, CDR2 SQIVND (reference sequence). The V gene lost 6 bases and the J gene lost 5 bases, with 25 bases spanning the gap. The length of the CDR3 is 17 residues. CDR3 amino acids: CASSLDPWGAGDETQYF. In DNA form, the CDR3 reads TGTGCCAGTAGCCTCGACCCCTGGGGGGCTGGAGATGAGACCCAGTACTTC.

Only one count was recorded for this clone. This sequence joins TRBV28 and TRBJ2-1; D possibly uses TRBD1 or TRBD2 (5 bases each). The germline V and J ends were trimmed by 6 bases and 8 bases, with 20 bases remaining between them. The V gene's germline CDR1 is MDHEN and CDR2 SYDVKM. The CDR3 has 15 residues. In DNA form, the CDR3 reads TGTGCCAGCAGCTCGCCTGACAGTAGAGGGGATGAGCAGTTCTTC. It codes for CASSSPDSRGDEQFF.

Of note for this clone: Other DNA sequences in this specimen translate into the identical CDR3. The DNA of the CDR3 is TGTGCCAGCAGCCAAGTGCTGGGGGGACAAGAGACCCAGTACTTC. Protein product: CASSQVLGGQETQYF. This chain connects TRBV14 to TRBJ2-5; D is possibly TRBD2 (6 bases). CDR1 and CDR2 from the germline V gene are SGHDN and FVKESK. V was trimmed by 1 base and J by 2 bases, leaving 11 bases between them. The CDR3 is 15 amino acids.